The 17 T cell receptor beta chains below all came from one sample that was sequenced in a study of radiotherapy plus CTLA-4 blockade in lung cancer (dated by TCRdb to the late 2010s). Receptor amplification or capture employed the immunoSEQ multiplex PCR assay. TCRdb retrieved this table from immuneACCESS and kept in-frame rearrangements only. Not all clones are present; in checked studies, unresolved V genes account for under half, and no reason is known for the remainder. The sample has roughly 100,000 clones on record, 75% to 85% of them singletons. The top ten constitute approximately 3.4% of the sample. The specimen was peripheral blood, collected from a patient treated with radiotherapy plus ipilimumab. These receptors all come from a human donor with non-small cell lung cancer who had a partial response to radiotherapy plus ipilimumab.

The chain links TRBV21-1 to TRBJ2-1; the DNA was not used to check the table's D call, TRBD2. TRBV21-1 represents a pseudogene. This CDR3 comprises 18 residues. The DNA of the CDR3 is TGTGCCAGCAGCAAAGGGCCCACCGGAGCGGGAGGAGGGGATGAGCAGTTCTTC. It is translated as CASSKGPTGAGGGDEQFF.

The genes are TRBV5-1 and TRBJ2-1; 10 positions agree with TRBD2. The length of the CDR3 is 17 residues. V shed 0 bases, J shed 12 bases, and the junction held 15 bases outside the gene matches. CDR1 is SGHRS, CDR2 YFSETQ, per germline. CDR3 sequence: CASSLEEGLAGDRGQFF. In nucleotides, the CDR3 is TGCGCCAGCAGCTTGGAAGAAGGGCTAGCGGGAGATCGTGGGCAGTTCTTC.

The chain uses TRBV18 and TRBJ1-4; 11 nucleotides line up with TRBD1. CDR3 length: 15 amino acids. The ends lost 3 bases at V and 5 bases at J; junction bases unmatched: 2. Germline loops: CDR1 KGHSH, CDR2 LQKENI. The CDR3 reads CASSPRDRGNEKLFF. The CDR3 DNA reads as TGTGCCAGCTCACCTCGGGACAGGGGGAATGAAAAACTGTTTTTT.

This sequence joins TRBV18 and TRBJ2-1; TRBD2 matches 13 bases. Per the germline V gene, CDR1 is KGHSH and CDR2 is LQKENI. The CDR3 covers 18 residues. V lost 0 bases and J lost 3; bases outside the gene matches: 5. The DNA of the CDR3 is TGTGCCAGCTCACCACCGGGACTAGCGGGATCTATCTACAATGAGCAGTTCTTC. Translating gives CASSPPGLAGSIYNEQFF.

The V call is TRBV5-5, the J call TRBJ1-4; the D is unclear. From germline, CDR1 is SGHKS and CDR2 YYEKEE (reference sequence). Between the trimmed V and J ends, which lost 0 bases and 1 base, there was a span of 7 bases. The CDR3 loop spans 15 amino acids. The CDR3 nucleotides read TGTGCCAGCAGCTTGGTCGGGAAAACTAATGAAAAACTGTTTTTT. Protein: CASSLVGKTNEKLFF. Looking up the rest from reference TRBV5-5 and TRBJ1-4 gives the full variable domain: DAGVTQSPTHLIKTRGQQVTLRCSPISGHKSVSWYQQVLGQGPQFIFQYYEKEERGRGNFPDRFSARQFPNYSSELNVNALLLGDSALYLCASSLVGKTNEKLFFGSGTQLSVL.

This clone has ten or more counts. The chain employs TRBV19 and TRBJ2-3; a weak D match, TRBD2 (6 bases). The CDR3 has 15 amino acids. Germline assignment: CDR1 LNHDA and CDR2 SQIVND (reference sequence). Trimming pared 5 bases from V and 5 bases from J, leaving 17 bases between. The CDR3 DNA sequence: TGTGCCAGTAGTGCCGTATCTAGCGTCATAGATACGCAGTATTTT. Translating gives CASSAVSSVIDTQYF.

This rearrangement joins TRBV29-1 to TRBJ2-2, with TRBD2 matching over 10 bases. The germline gives CDR1 SQVTM, CDR2 ANQGSEA. This CDR3 region has 15 residues. V trimming: 2 bases; J trimming: 7 bases; junction bases outside the gene matches: 7. CDR3 nucleotides: TGCAGCGTTGAACGGGTAGCGGGAGGTGTCGGGGAGCTGTTTTTT. Translating it yields CSVERVAGGVGELFF.

This clone was counted only a few times. J is TRBJ1-2 and V is TRBV7-9, with 7 bases aligning to TRBD1. The CDR3 has 15 residues. Per the germline V gene, CDR1 is SEHNR and CDR2 is FQNEAQ (reference sequence). J was trimmed by 5 bases and V by 0 bases; bases with no gene match: 6. This CDR3 is CASSLASGGEYGYTF. Here the CDR3 DNA reads TGTGCCAGCAGCTTAGCATCAGGGGGTGAATATGGCTACACCTTC.

This clone was counted once. The chain joins TRBV28 to TRBJ2-1; 9 bases are a match to TRBD1. The CDR3 sequence is 13 residues long. V was clipped by 4 bases and J by 9 bases; unmatched bases: 4. The V gene's germline CDR1 is MDHEN and CDR2 SYDVKM. CDR3 sequence: CASSSDRGPEQFF. The CDR3 DNA sequence: TGTGCCAGCAGTTCGGACAGGGGCCCTGAGCAGTTCTTC.

The V and J genes are TRBV28 and TRBJ2-1; 10 bases line up with TRBD1. This CDR3 region has 14 residues. CDR1 and CDR2 (germline): MDHEN, SYDVKM. V shed 10 bases, J shed 6 bases, and the junction held 9 bases outside the gene matches. The CDR3 reads CAIDPRQGANEQFF. CDR3 DNA sequence: TGTGCCATCGATCCTAGACAGGGGGCCAATGAGCAGTTCTTC. The full variable domain, its missing parts supplied by reference TRBV28 and TRBJ2-1, is DVKVTQSSRYLVKRTGEKVFLECVQDMDHENMFWYRQDPGLGLRLIYFSYDVKMKEKGDIPEGYSVSREKKERFSLILESASTNQTSMYLCAIDPRQGANEQFFGPGTRLTVL.

The J gene is TRBJ1-2, the V gene TRBV7-8; the match to TRBD1 covers 12 bases. Germline assignment: CDR1 SGHVS and CDR2 FQNEAQ. Unmatched junction bases numbered 6, after V lost 2 bases and J lost 8 bases. This CDR3 has 15 residues. The CDR3, as DNA: TGTGCCAGCAGCTTATACGGGACAGGGGGCGGGGGCTACACCTTC. Translating it yields CASSLYGTGGGGYTF.

V usage is TRBV11-2 and J usage is TRBJ1-1, with D possibly TRBD1 on 6 matching bases. The CDR3 has 13 amino acids. Germline V gene sequence: CDR1 SGHAT, CDR2 FQNNGV. V was clipped by 4 bases and J by 7 bases, with 13 bases between them. The CDR3 DNA reads TGTGCCAGCAGCTCCCAAGGGGGTGGTGAAGCTTTCTTT. Translated: CASSSQGGGEAFF.

The CDR3 bases are TGCGCCAGCAGCACCGAAGGGGCACGGGGCTACACCTTC. This translates into CASSTEGARGYTF. The chain recombines TRBV5-1 with TRBJ1-2, with D possibly matching TRBD1 (5 bases). V was trimmed by 4 bases and J by 8 bases, leaving 15 bases between them. CDR3 length equals 13 residues. CDR1 SGHRS and CDR2 YFSETQ come from the germline V gene.

The V gene is TRBV5-4, the J gene TRBJ1-1; D might be TRBD1 (6 bases). This CDR3 is 15 amino acids long. Germline assignment: CDR1 SGHNT and CDR2 YYREEE (reference sequence). V was cut by 0 bases and J by 0 bases, with 9 bases left in between. CDR3 loop: CASSLEGVMNTEAFF. In DNA, the CDR3 is TGTGCCAGCAGCTTGGAGGGGGTCATGAACACTGAAGCTTTCTTT.

With regard to this clone: An end of the junction differs from the germline gene, which may be a read error. The rearrangement joins TRBV10-3 to TRBJ1-1; 7 bases line up with TRBD1. The CDR3 consists of 14 residues. Germline lookup yields CDR1 ENHRY and CDR2 SYGVKD. CDR3 region: CAISAGRGNAEAFF. CDR3 sequence (DNA): TGTGCCATCAGTGCCGGCAGGGGGAACGCTGAAGCTTTCTTT.

This clone occurred once. The CDR3 DNA sequence: TGTGCCAGCAGTTTGGGGCCGGGGACTAGCGGGAGAAATGAGCAGTTCTTC. It yields the protein CASSLGPGTSGRNEQFF. The chain uses TRBV27 and TRBJ2-1; 14 nucleotides agree with TRBD2. V gave up 3 bases and J gave up 7 bases; unmatched junction bases: 8. Germline values: CDR1 MNHEY, CDR2 SMNVEV (reference sequence). The CDR3 length is 17 residues.

This clone was observed a single time. The gene calls are TRBV5-1 and TRBJ2-7; 9 nucleotides agree with TRBD2. The CDR3 covers 15 residues. Germline CDR1 SGHRS, CDR2 YFSETQ. V trimming: 4 bases; J trimming: 5 bases; junction bases outside the gene matches: 10. This CDR3 is CASSGGSGRVHEQYF. CDR3 in DNA: TGCGCCAGCAGCGGGGGTAGCGGGAGAGTCCACGAGCAGTACTTC.